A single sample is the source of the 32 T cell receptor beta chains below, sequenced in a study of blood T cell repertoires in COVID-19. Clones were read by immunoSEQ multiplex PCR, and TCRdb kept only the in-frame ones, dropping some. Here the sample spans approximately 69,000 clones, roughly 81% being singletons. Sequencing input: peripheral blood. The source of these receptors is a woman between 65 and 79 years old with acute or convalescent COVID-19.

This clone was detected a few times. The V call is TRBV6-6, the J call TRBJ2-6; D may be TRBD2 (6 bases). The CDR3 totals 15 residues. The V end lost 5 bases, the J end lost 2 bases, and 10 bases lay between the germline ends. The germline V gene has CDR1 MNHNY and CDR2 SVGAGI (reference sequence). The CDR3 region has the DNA TGTGCCAGCAGTCCCCGCGGGGCTGGGGCCAACGTCCTGACTTTC. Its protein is CASSPRGAGANVLTF.

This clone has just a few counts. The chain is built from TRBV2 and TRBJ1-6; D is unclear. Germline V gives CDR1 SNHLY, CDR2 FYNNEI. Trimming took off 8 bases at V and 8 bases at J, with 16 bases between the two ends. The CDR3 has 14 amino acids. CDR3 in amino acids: CASRSGREHSPLHF. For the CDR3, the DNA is TGTGCCAGCCGATCCGGACGGGAGCATTCACCCCTCCACTTT. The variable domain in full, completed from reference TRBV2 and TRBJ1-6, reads EPEVTQTPSHQVTQMGQEVILRCVPISNHLYFYWYRQILGQKVEFLVSFYNNEISEKSEIFDDQFSVERPDGSNFTLKIRSTKLEDSAMYFCASRSGREHSPLHFGNGTRLTVT.

CDR3 nucleotides: TGCGCCAGCAGCTTAGGGGTTTCCACTGAAGCTTTCTTT. This codes for CASSLGVSTEAFF. The gene calls are TRBV5-1 and TRBJ1-1, with D maybe TRBD1 (5 bases). The CDR3 contains 13 residues. Germline V gene lookup returns CDR1 SGHRS and CDR2 YFSETQ. Deletions cut 2 bases from V and 4 bases from J, with 9 bases between.

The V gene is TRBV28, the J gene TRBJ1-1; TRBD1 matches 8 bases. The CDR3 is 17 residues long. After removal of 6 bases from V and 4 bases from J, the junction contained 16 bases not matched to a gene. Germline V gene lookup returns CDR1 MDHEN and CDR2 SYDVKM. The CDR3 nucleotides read TGTGCCAGCAGCCCCGGCTATGGACAGGGCTATGGCACTGAAGCTTTCTTT. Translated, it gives CASSPGYGQGYGTEAFF.

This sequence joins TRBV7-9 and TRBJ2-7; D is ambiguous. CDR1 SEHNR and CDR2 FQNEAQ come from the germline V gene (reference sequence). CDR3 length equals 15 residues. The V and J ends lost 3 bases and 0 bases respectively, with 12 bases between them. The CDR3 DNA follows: TGTGCCAGCAGCTTCCCTGAGAGTTACTCCTACGAGCAGTACTTC. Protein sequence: CASSFPESYSYEQYF.

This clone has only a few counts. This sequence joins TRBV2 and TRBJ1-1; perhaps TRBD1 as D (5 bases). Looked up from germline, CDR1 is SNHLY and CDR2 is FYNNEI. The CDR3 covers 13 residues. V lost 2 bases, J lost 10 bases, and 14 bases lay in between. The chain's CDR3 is CASSEQGDLGAFF. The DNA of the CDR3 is TGTGCCAGCAGTGAACAGGGTGACCTAGGAGCTTTCTTT.

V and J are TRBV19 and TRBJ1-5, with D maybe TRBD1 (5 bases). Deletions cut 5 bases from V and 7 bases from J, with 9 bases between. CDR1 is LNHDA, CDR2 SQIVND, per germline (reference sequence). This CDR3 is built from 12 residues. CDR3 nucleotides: TGTGCCAGTAGTGATCAGGGCCAGCCCCAGCATTTT. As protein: CASSDQGQPQHF.

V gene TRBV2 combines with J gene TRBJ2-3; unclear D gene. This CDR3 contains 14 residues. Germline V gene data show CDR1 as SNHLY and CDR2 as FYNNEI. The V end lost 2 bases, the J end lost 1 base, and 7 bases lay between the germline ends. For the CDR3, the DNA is TGTGCCAGCAGTGAATTTCGGGGCACAGATACGCAGTATTTT. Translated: CASSEFRGTDTQYF.

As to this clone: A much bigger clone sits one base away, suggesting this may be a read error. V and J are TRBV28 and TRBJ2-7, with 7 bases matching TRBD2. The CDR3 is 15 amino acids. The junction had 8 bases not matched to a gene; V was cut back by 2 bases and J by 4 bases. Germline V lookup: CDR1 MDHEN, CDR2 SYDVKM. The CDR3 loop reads CASSLAFLREYEQYF. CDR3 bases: TGTGCCAGCAGTTTAGCTTTCTTGCGGGAGTACGAGCAGTACTTC.

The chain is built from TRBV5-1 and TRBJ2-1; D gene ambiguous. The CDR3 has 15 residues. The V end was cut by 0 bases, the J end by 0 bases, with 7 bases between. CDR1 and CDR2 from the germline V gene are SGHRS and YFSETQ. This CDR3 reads CASSLAGDSYNEQFF. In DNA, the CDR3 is TGCGCCAGCAGCTTGGCCGGAGACTCCTACAATGAGCAGTTCTTC.

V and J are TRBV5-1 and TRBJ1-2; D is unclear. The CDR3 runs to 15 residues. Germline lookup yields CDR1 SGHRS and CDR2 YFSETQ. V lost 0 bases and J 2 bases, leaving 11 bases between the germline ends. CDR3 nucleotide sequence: TGCGCCAGCAGCTTGGTTGCAGGAGGGAACTATGGCTACACCTTC. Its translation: CASSLVAGGNYGYTF.

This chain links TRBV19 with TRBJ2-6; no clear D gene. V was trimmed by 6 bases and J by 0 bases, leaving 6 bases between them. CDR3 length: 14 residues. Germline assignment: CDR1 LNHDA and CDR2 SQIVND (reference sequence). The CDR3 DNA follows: TGTGCCAGTAGCATCAGCTCTGGGGCCAACGTCCTGACTTTC. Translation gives CASSISSGANVLTF.

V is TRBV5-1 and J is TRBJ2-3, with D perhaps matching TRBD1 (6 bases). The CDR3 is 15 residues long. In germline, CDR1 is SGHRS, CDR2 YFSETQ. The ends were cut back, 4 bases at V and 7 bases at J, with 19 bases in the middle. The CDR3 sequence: CASSPHPNTGNTQYF. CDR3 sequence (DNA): TGCGCCAGCAGCCCACACCCGAACACAGGGAATACGCAGTATTTT.

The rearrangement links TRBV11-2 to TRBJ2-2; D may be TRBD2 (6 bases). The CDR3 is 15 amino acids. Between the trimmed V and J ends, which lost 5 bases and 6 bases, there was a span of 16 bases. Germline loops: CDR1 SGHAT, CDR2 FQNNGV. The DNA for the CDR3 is TGTGCCAGCAGCCGCGGGGCGTCCTCGGCCGGGGAGCTGTTTTTT. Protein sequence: CASSRGASSAGELFF.

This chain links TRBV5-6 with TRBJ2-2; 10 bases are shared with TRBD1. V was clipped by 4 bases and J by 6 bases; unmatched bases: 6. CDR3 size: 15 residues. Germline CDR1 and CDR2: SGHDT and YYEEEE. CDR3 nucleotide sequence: TGTGCCAGCAGCCCCGACAGGGGGCGGGCCGGGGAGCTGTTTTTT. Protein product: CASSPDRGRAGELFF.

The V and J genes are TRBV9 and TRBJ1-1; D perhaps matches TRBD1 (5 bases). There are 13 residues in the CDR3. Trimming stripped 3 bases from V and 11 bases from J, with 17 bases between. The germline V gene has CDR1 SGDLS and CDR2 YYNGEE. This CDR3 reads CASSGEGHRRAFF. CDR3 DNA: TGTGCCAGCAGCGGCGAAGGACACCGAAGGGCTTTCTTT.

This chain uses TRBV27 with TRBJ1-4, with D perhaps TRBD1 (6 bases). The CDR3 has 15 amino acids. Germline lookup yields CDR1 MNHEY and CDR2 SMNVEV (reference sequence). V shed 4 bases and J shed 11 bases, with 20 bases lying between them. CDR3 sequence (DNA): TGTGCCAGCAGTTCCCTCCGAGGGGGGGCCGGGAAACTGTTTTTT. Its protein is CASSSLRGGAGKLFF. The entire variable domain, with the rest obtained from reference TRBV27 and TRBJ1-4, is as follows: EAQVTQNPRYLITVTGKKLTVTCSQNMNHEYMSWYRQDPGLGLRQIYYSMNVEVTDKGDVPEGYKVSRKEKRNFPLILESPSPNQTSLYFCASSSLRGGAGKLFFGSGTQLSVL.

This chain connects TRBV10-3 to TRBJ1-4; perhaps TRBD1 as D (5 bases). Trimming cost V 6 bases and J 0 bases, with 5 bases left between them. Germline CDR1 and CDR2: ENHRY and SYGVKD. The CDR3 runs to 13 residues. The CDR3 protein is CAISRATNEKLFF. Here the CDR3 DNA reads TGTGCCATCAGCAGGGCAACTAATGAAAAACTGTTTTTT.

The CDR3 spells CASSSLRNTIYF. The CDR3 coding sequence is TGTGCCAGCAGCTCACTAAGAAACACCATATATTTT. The V call is TRBV6-6, the J call TRBJ1-3; no clear D. Trimming removed 6 bases from V and 5 bases from J, with 8 bases in between. Per germline, CDR1 MNHNY and CDR2 SVGAGI (reference sequence). The CDR3 totals 12 residues.

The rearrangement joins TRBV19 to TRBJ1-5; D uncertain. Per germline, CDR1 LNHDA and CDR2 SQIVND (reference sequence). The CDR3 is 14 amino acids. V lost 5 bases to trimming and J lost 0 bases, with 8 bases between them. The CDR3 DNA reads TGTGCCAGTAGTCTTACAGTTAGCAATCAGCCCCAGCATTTT. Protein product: CASSLTVSNQPQHF.

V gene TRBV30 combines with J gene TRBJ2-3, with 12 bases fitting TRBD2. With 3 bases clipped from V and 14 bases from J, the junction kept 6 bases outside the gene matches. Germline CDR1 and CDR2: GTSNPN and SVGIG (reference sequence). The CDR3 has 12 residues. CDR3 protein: CAWSPTSGRLYF. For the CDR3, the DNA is TGTGCCTGGAGCCCCACTAGCGGGAGGTTGTATTTT.

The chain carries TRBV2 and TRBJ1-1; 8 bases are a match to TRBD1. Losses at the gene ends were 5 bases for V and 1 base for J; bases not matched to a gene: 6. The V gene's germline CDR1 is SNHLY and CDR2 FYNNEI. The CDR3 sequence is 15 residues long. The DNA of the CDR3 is TGTGCCAGCAGTAGAGACAGGGGCCAGAACACTGAAGCTTTCTTT. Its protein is CASSRDRGQNTEAFF. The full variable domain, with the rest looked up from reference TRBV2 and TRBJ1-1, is EPEVTQTPSHQVTQMGQEVILRCVPISNHLYFYWYRQILGQKVEFLVSFYNNEISEKSEIFDDQFSVERPDGSNFTLKIRSTKLEDSAMYFCASSRDRGQNTEAFFGQGTRLTVV.

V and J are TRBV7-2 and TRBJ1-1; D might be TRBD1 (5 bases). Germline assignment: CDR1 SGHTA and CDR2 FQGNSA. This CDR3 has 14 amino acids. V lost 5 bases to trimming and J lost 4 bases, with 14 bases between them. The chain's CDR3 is CASSITQGVTEAFF. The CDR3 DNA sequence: TGTGCCAGCAGCATCACTCAAGGGGTCACTGAAGCTTTCTTT.

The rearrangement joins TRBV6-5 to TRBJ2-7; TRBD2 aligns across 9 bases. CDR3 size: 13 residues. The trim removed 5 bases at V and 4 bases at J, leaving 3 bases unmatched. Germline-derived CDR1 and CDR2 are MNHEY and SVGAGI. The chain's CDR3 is CASSLSGGYEQYF. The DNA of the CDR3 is TGTGCCAGCAGTCTGAGCGGGGGGTACGAGCAGTACTTC.

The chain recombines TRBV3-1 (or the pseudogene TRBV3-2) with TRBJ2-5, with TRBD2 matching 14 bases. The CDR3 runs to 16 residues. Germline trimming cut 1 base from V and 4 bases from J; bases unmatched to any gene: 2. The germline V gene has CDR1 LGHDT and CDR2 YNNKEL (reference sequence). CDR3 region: CASSQGGLAGAETQYF. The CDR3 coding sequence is TGTGCCAGCAGCCAAGGGGGACTAGCGGGAGCAGAGACCCAGTACTTC.

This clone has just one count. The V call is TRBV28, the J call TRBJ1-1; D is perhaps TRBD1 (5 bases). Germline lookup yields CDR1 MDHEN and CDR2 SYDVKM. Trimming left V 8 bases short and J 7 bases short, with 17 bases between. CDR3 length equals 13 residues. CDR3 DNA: TGTGCCAGCGGACCAGGGTGGAAGGGTGAAGCTTTCTTT. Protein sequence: CASGPGWKGEAFF.

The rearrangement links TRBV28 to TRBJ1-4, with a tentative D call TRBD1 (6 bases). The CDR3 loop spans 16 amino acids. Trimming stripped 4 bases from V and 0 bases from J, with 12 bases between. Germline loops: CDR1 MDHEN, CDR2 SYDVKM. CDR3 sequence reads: CASSSQGTATNEKLFF. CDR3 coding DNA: TGTGCCAGCAGTTCTCAGGGGACCGCAACTAATGAAAAACTGTTTTTT.

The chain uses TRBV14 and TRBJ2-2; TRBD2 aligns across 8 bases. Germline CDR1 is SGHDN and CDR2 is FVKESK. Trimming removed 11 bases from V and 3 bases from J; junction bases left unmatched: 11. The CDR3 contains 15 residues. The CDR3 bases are TGTGCCGTAACTATTACTAGCGGATACACCGGGGAGCTGTTTTTT. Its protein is CAVTITSGYTGELFF.

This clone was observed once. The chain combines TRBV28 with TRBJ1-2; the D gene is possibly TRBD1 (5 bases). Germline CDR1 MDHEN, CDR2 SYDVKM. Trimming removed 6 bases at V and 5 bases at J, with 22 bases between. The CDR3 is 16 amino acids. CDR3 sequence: CASRLSRRGRYYGYTF. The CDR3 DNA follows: TGTGCCAGCAGACTATCCCGGCGGGGGAGATATTATGGCTACACCTTC.

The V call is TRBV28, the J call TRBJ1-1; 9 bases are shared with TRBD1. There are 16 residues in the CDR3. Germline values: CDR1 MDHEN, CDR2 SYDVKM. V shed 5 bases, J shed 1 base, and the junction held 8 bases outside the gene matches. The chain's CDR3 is CASSRNPTGGNTEAFF. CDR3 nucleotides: TGTGCCAGCAGTCGAAACCCGACAGGGGGGAACACTGAAGCTTTCTTT.

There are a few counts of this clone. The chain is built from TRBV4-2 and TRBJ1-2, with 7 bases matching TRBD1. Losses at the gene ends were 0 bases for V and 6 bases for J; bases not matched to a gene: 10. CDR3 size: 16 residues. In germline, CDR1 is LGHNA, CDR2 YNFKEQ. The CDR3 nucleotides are TGTGCCAGCAGCCAAGATCTGACAGGGAAACAGAATGGCTACACCTTC. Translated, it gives CASSQDLTGKQNGYTF.

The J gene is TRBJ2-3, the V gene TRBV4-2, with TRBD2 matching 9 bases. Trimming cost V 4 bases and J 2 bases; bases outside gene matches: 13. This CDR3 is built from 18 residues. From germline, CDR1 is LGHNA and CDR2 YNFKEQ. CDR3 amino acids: CASSRTVSGRSPTDTQYF. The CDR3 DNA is TGTGCCAGCAGCCGGACCGTTAGCGGGAGATCGCCCACAGATACGCAGTATTTT.